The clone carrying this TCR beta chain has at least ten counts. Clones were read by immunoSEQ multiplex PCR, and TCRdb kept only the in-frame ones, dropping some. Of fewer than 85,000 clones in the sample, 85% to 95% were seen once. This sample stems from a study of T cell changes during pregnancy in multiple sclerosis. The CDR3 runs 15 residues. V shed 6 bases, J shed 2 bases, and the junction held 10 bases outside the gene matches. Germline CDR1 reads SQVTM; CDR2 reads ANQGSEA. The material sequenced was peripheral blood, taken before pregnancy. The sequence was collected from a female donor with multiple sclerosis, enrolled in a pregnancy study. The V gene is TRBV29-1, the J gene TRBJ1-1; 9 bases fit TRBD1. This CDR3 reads CSVVRTGGPNTEAFF. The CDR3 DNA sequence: TGCAGCGTCGTTCGCACAGGGGGCCCTAACACTGAAGCTTTCTTT.